One TCR beta chain is described in this entry. Profiled with immunoSEQ multiplex PCR; TCRdb holds only in-frame clones, not every one. The table includes 160,000 or so clones, 81% detected once. This entry belongs to a study of blood T cell repertoires in COVID-19. Study information: Acute and convalescent COVID-19 samples came from the United States, Italy and Spain.

Everyone who took part was roughly 18 to 89 years old, and they came from 24 US areas. Assignments of participants to cohorts depended upon their own reported clinical history. V lost 3 bases and J 9 bases, leaving 15 bases between the germline ends. Germline V gives CDR1 SNHLY, CDR2 FYNNEI. This CDR3 has 13 residues. J is TRBJ2-7 and V is TRBV2; no reliable D call. This receptor was obtained from a woman in her forties with acute COVID-19. Sequenced sample: PBMCs or T cells enriched from blood (not recorded which). CDR3 in DNA: TGTGCCAGCAGTGACGTGGTCCTGACGGGGCAGTACGTC. This codes for CASSDVVLTGQYV.